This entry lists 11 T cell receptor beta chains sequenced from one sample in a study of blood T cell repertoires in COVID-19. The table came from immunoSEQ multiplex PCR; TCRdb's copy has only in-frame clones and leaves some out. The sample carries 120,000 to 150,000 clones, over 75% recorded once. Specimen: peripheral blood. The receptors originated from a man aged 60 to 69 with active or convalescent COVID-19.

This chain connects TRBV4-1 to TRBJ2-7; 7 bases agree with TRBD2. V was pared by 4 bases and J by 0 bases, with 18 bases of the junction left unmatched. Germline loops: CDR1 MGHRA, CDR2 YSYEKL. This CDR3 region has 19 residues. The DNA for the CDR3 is TGCGCCAGCAGCCCCGGGGGGATGGGCGGGAGACTCCTCTCCTACGAGCAGTACTTC. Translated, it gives CASSPGGMGGRLLSYEQYF.

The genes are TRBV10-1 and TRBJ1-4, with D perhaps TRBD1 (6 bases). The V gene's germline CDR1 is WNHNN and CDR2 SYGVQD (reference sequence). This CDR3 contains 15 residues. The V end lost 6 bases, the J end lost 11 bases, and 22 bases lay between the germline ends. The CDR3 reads CASSETTGPLRKLFF. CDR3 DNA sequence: TGCGCCAGCAGCGAAACTACAGGGCCCCTACGTAAACTGTTTTTT.

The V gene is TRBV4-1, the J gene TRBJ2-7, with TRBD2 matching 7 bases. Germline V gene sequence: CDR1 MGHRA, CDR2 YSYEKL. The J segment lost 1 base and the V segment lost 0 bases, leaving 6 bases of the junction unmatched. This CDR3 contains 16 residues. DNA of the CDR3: TGCGCCAGCAGCCAAGAGGGGGGGATCCCATCCTACGAGCAGTACTTC. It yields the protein CASSQEGGIPSYEQYF.

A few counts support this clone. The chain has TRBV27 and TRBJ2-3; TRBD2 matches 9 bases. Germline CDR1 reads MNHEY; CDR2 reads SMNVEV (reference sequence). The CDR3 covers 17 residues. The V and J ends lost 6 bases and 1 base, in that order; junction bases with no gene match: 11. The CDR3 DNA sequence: TGTGCCAGCAGCTACGTAGCGGGAGTCGGGGGCACAGATACGCAGTATTTT. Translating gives CASSYVAGVGGTDTQYF.

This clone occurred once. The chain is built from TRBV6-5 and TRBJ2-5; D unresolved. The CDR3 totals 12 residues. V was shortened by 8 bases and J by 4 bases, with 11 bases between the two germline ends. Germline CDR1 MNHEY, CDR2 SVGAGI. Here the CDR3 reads CASRDSGETQYF. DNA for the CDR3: TGTGCCAGCCGCGACTCGGGAGAGACCCAGTACTTC.

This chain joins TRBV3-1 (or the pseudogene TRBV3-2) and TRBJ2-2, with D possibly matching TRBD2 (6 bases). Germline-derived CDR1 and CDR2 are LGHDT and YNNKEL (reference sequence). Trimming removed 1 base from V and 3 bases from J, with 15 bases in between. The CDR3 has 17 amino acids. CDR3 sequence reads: CASSQVPGRDYTGELFF. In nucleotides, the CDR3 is TGTGCCAGCAGCCAAGTTCCTGGCAGGGACTACACCGGGGAGCTGTTTTTT.

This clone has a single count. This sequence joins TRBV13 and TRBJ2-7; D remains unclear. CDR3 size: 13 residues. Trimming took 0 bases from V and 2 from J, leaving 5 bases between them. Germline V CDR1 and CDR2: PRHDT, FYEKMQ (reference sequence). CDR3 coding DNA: TGTGCCAGCAGCTTAGGTCAGACCTACGAGCAGTACTTC. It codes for CASSLGQTYEQYF.

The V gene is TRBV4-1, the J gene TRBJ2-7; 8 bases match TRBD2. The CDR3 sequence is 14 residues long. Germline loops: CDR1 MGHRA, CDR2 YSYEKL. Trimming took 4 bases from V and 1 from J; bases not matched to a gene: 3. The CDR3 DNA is TGCGCCAGCAGCCTGACTAGCGTGTCCTACGAGCAGTACTTC. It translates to CASSLTSVSYEQYF.

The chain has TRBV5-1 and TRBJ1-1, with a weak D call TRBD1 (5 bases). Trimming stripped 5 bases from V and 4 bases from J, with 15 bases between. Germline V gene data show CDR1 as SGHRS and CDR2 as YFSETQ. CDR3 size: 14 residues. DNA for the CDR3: TGCGCCAGCAGGTACGACAGAGCAACCACTGAAGCTTTCTTT. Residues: CASRYDRATTEAFF. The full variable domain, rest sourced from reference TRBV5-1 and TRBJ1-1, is KAGVTQTPRYLIKTRGQQVTLSCSPISGHRSVSWYQQTPGQGLQFLFEYFSETQRNKGNFPGRFSGRQFSNSRSEMNVSTLELGDSALYLCASRYDRATTEAFFGQGTRLTVV.

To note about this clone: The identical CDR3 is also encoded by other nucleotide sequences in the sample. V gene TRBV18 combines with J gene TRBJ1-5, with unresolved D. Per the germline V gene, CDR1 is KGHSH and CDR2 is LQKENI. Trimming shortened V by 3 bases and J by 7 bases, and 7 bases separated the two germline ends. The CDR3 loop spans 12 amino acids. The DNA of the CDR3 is TGTGCCAGCTCACCGGGAGGGCAGCCCCAGCATTTT. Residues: CASSPGGQPQHF.

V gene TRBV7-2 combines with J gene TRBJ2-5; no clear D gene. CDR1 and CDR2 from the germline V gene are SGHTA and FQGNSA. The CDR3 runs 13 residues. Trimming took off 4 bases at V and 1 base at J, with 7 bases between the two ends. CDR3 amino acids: CASSSQIQETQYF. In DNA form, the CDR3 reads TGTGCCAGCAGCTCCCAGATCCAAGAGACCCAGTACTTC.